What follows describes a single TCR beta chain. Its specificity is unknown. The sample is drawn from a study of OX40 agonist ivuxolimab in advanced cancers. Whole-study results and caveats: CD4+ and CD8+ blood T cells expanded clonally by week 6 at 0.1 to 3.0 mg/kg. In a subset of nonresponders, normalized T-cell clonal expansion was also low. Antigens targeted by the expanded peripheral T cells were not determined.

Patients were ruled out by autoimmune disease history or systemic immunosuppression. This CDR3 has 14 amino acids. V lost 5 bases and J lost 4; bases outside the gene matches: 3. The germline CDR1 and CDR2 sequences are LNHDA and SQIVND (reference sequence). The assay was immunoSEQ multiplex PCR, and TCRdb's table has in-frame clones only and misses some. The data contain 25,000 to 35,000 clones, roughly 90% of them singletons. The rearrangement joins TRBV19 to TRBJ1-1; TRBD1 aligns across 11 bases. This specimen was CD4+ or CD8+ T cells sorted from blood, taken in a trial of the OX40 agonist ivuxolimab. The source of this sequence is an adult with an advanced solid tumor such as melanoma, head and neck, liver or kidney cancer. The CDR3 nucleotides are TGTGCCAGTAGTTTCGGGACAGGGGGCACTGAAGCTTTCTTT. Its protein is CASSFGTGGTEAFF.